One and the same sample provided the 32 T cell receptor beta chains below, sequenced in a study of blood T cell repertoires in COVID-19. TCRdb keeps only in-frame clones here, not all; method: immunoSEQ multiplex PCR. The sample has over 100,000 clones, 79% seen once; the top ten hold 3% to 4.5%. The sequenced material came from peripheral blood. These receptors were obtained from a woman at least 80 years old with acute or convalescent COVID-19.

The V gene is TRBV7-9, the J gene TRBJ2-2; 7 bases agree with TRBD1. The germline CDR1 and CDR2 sequences are SEHNR and FQNEAQ (reference sequence). After removal of 4 bases from V and 3 bases from J, the junction contained 8 bases not matched to a gene. The CDR3 is made up of 16 amino acids. CDR3 protein: CASSSLGGADTGELFF. The DNA of the CDR3 is TGTGCCAGCAGCTCTCTAGGGGGCGCGGACACCGGGGAGCTGTTTTTT.

The genes are TRBV7-2 and TRBJ2-2; D gene ambiguous. This CDR3 region has 13 residues. Germline CDR1 SGHTA, CDR2 FQGNSA. V lost 5 bases and J 7 bases, leaving 11 bases between the germline ends. CDR3 sequence reads: CASSPNSVGELFF. The DNA of the CDR3 is TGTGCCAGCAGCCCCAATTCGGTCGGGGAGCTGTTTTTT. Full variable domain (missing parts from reference TRBV7-2 and TRBJ2-2): GAGVSQSPSNKVTEKGKDVELRCDPISGHTALYWYRQSLGQGLEFLIYFQGNSAPDKSGLPSDRFSAERTGGSVSTLTIQRTQQEDSAVYLCASSPNSVGELFFGEGSRLTVL.

The V gene is TRBV7-6, the J gene TRBJ2-1; tentative D call: TRBD1 (5 bases). Germline CDR1 is SGHVS and CDR2 is FNYEAQ. The CDR3 sequence is 15 residues long. Between the trimmed V and J ends, which lost 5 bases and 4 bases, there was a span of 15 bases. The CDR3 loop reads CASSKDRLIYNEQFF. In nucleotides, the CDR3 is TGTGCCAGCAGCAAAGACAGACTGATATACAATGAGCAGTTCTTC.

The V gene is TRBV5-1, the J gene TRBJ2-5, with a weak D call TRBD1 (6 bases). In germline, CDR1 is SGHRS, CDR2 YFSETQ. The V end was cut by 7 bases, the J end by 5 bases, with 15 bases between. The CDR3 extends over 13 amino acids. In DNA, the CDR3 is TGCGCCAGCGGACAACAGGGAACGGAGACCCAGTACTTC. It is translated as CASGQQGTETQYF.

The CDR3 nucleotides are TGTGCCAGCAGCCCACGACAAGCAAGCGGGAGAGCGTACGAGCAGTACTTC. Protein sequence: CASSPRQASGRAYEQYF. This rearrangement joins TRBV21-1 to TRBJ2-7; TRBD2 is the table's D call and was not checked against the DNA. TRBV21-1 is classified as a pseudogene. There are 17 residues in the CDR3.

The V call is TRBV2, the J call TRBJ2-7; TRBD1 is a possible D gene (5 bases). V gave up 2 bases and J gave up 3 bases, with 17 bases separating them. The CDR3 is made up of 16 amino acids. Germline V CDR1 and CDR2: SNHLY, FYNNEI. The CDR3: CASSESLGTGIYEQYF. CDR3 DNA sequence: TGTGCCAGCAGTGAAAGCCTAGGAACAGGCATCTACGAGCAGTACTTC.

The chain recombines TRBV7-2 with TRBJ1-4; D is unresolved. Germline V lookup: CDR1 SGHTA, CDR2 FQGNSA. Deletions cut 0 bases from V and 7 bases from J, with 12 bases between. This CDR3 contains 15 residues. The CDR3 DNA sequence: TGTGCCAGCAGCTTAGCGAGGAGGGTGGGTGAAAAACTGTTTTTT. Encoded protein: CASSLARRVGEKLFF.

The rearrangement joins TRBV19 to TRBJ2-5, with D possibly being TRBD2 (6 bases). The CDR3 runs to 13 residues. Germline V CDR1 and CDR2: LNHDA, SQIVND (reference sequence). V lost 9 bases, J lost 4 bases, and 15 bases lay in between. This chain's CDR3 is CASNDLGGETQYF. The CDR3 nucleotides are TGTGCCAGCAACGACCTGGGAGGAGAGACCCAGTACTTC.

The chain joins TRBV15 to TRBJ1-1; 7 bases agree with TRBD1. The CDR3 is made up of 18 amino acids. Germline lookup yields CDR1 LNHNV and CDR2 YYDKDF (reference sequence). The junction had 14 bases not matched to a gene; V was cut back by 0 bases and J by 4 bases. For the CDR3, the DNA is TGTGCCACCAGCAGAGATGATCAGGTTCGCAGGGGGGCCACTGAAGCTTTCTTT. Amino acids: CATSRDDQVRRGATEAFF. The whole variable domain, filled in from reference TRBV15 and TRBJ1-1, reads DAMVIQNPRYQVTQFGKPVTLSCSQTLNHNVMYWYQQKSSQAPKLLFHYYDKDFNNEADTPDNFQSRRPNTSFCFLDIRSPGLGDTAMYLCATSRDDQVRRGATEAFFGQGTRLTVV.

The V and J genes are TRBV10-1 and TRBJ2-1, with D possibly TRBD2 on 5 matching bases. V was shortened by 3 bases and J by 6 bases, with 12 bases between the two germline ends. From germline, CDR1 is WNHNN and CDR2 SYGVQD (reference sequence). The CDR3 runs to 14 residues. The CDR3 protein is CASSDPRRSNEQFF. The CDR3 DNA reads TGCGCCAGCAGTGACCCAAGGAGGTCCAATGAGCAGTTCTTC.

This chain links TRBV30 with TRBJ1-2; a weak D match, TRBD1 (5 bases). Germline CDR1 reads GTSNPN; CDR2 reads SVGIG (reference sequence). The CDR3 has 15 residues. Trimming removed 0 bases at V and 8 bases at J, with 19 bases between. In DNA, the CDR3 is TGTGCCTGGAGTGTTCAAGGTCCATCTGGGGGGGGCTACACCTTC. This gives the protein CAWSVQGPSGGGYTF.

This rearrangement joins TRBV4-3 to TRBJ2-4; D is perhaps TRBD1 or TRBD2 (5 bases each). The germline V gene encodes CDR1 LGHNA and CDR2 YSLEER. The CDR3 is 15 amino acids. V was pared by 5 bases and J by 8 bases, with 19 bases between. This CDR3 is CASSKGESEEDIQYF. The CDR3 DNA reads TGCGCCAGCAGCAAAGGGGAGAGTGAGGAGGACATTCAGTACTTC.

This clone was counted only a few times. The V and J genes are TRBV19 and TRBJ1-5; 7 bases map to TRBD1. Looked up from germline, CDR1 is LNHDA and CDR2 is SQIVND (reference sequence). CDR3 length equals 15 residues. V was pared by 7 bases and J by 5 bases, with 11 bases of the junction left unmatched. For the CDR3, the DNA is TGTGCCAGTACTTACTCCGGGACAGATTATCAGCCCCAGCATTTT. This translates into CASTYSGTDYQPQHF.

The rearrangement joins TRBV4-3 to TRBJ1-1; D unclear. Trimming shortened V by 0 bases and J by 7 bases, and 18 bases separated the two germline ends. The germline V gene encodes CDR1 LGHNA and CDR2 YSLEER. CDR3 length: 16 amino acids. The CDR3 loop is CASSQDHNRGWSEAFF. In DNA, the CDR3 is TGCGCCAGCAGCCAAGATCATAACAGAGGGTGGAGTGAAGCTTTCTTT.

The chain couples TRBV5-1 to TRBJ2-7, with 9 nucleotides matching TRBD2. CDR1 is SGHRS, CDR2 YFSETQ, per germline. The CDR3 length is 16 residues. V lost 3 bases, J lost 3 bases, and 10 bases stayed unmatched. The CDR3 DNA reads TGCGCCAGCAGCTCCCTGACCGGGACTAGCATCTACGAGCAGTACTTC. Protein product: CASSSLTGTSIYEQYF.

The chain employs TRBV11-3 and TRBJ2-3, with TRBD2 matching over 9 bases. J lost 0 bases, V lost 5 bases, and 6 bases had no gene match. Germline CDR1 reads SGHNT; CDR2 reads YENEEA. The CDR3 spans 16 residues. The DNA for the CDR3 is TGTGCCAGCAGCCTCGGACTAGCGAGGAGCACAGATACGCAGTATTTT. Translated, it gives CASSLGLARSTDTQYF.

This clone came up once. The chain is built from TRBV10-3 and TRBJ2-7; 7 bases are shared with TRBD2. The J segment lost 3 bases and the V segment lost 0 bases, leaving 2 bases of the junction unmatched. The CDR3 loop spans 14 amino acids. The germline CDR1 and CDR2 sequences are ENHRY and SYGVKD. The CDR3 coding sequence is TGTGCCATCAGTGAGTCGGGCGGGGGCTACGAGCAGTACTTC. Translated: CAISESGGGYEQYF.

The gene calls are TRBV4-2 and TRBJ1-4; 10 nucleotides align to TRBD1. CDR1 and CDR2 from the germline V gene are LGHNA and YNFKEQ. This CDR3 spans 16 amino acids. V was clipped by 0 bases and J by 8 bases; unmatched bases: 6. The CDR3 DNA follows: TGTGCCAGCAGCCAAGAGTCCGGGACAGGGGAAGAAAAACTGTTTTTT. It translates to CASSQESGTGEEKLFF.

Note on this clone: This specimen includes other DNA sequences encoding the same CDR3. The rearrangement links TRBV4-3 to TRBJ2-5; D gene unclear. The CDR3 loop spans 13 amino acids. The germline V gene encodes CDR1 LGHNA and CDR2 YSLEER. Trimming left V 0 bases short and J 5 bases short, with 7 bases between. The CDR3 here is CASSQDLAETQYF. The DNA for the CDR3 is TGCGCCAGCAGCCAAGATCTCGCGGAGACCCAGTACTTC.

This clone was counted once. The rearrangement joins TRBV28 to TRBJ2-7; 8 nucleotides agree with TRBD2. J gave up 4 bases and V 5 bases, and 10 bases lay outside the gene matches. CDR1 is MDHEN and CDR2 is SYDVKM in the germline V gene. The CDR3 runs to 15 residues. CDR3 DNA: TGTGCCAGCAGTCCTCCTGCGGGCGGGGGGTACGAGCAGTACTTC. Its protein product is CASSPPAGGGYEQYF.

The chain carries TRBV27 and TRBJ1-1, with 9 bases identical to TRBD1. The CDR3 covers 12 residues. The trim removed 6 bases at V and 7 bases at J, leaving 3 bases unmatched. CDR1 and CDR2 from the germline V gene are MNHEY and SMNVEV (reference sequence). The CDR3 spells CASRTTGGEAFF. The CDR3 bases are TGTGCCAGCAGAACGACAGGGGGTGAAGCTTTCTTT.

This sequence joins TRBV9 and TRBJ2-1; TRBD2 is a possible D gene (5 bases). The CDR3 contains 17 residues. Trimming shortened V by 3 bases and J by 6 bases, and 22 bases separated the two germline ends. CDR1 and CDR2 from the germline V gene are SGDLS and YYNGEE. CDR3 nucleotide sequence: TGTGCCAGCAGCGCCGCTTTACCGGGATCCCCAATCAATGAGCAGTTCTTC. Protein: CASSAALPGSPINEQFF.

The chain links TRBV19 to TRBJ2-2; 10 bases are a match to TRBD2. Germline V gives CDR1 LNHDA, CDR2 SQIVND (reference sequence). The CDR3 has 15 residues. Trimming at V came to 5 bases and at J to 5 bases, leaving 5 bases not matched to a gene. The CDR3 here is CASSLAGGETGELFF. The CDR3 bases are TGTGCCAGTAGTTTAGCGGGGGGAGAGACCGGGGAGCTGTTTTTT.

Turning to this clone: The sample has other DNA sequences that encode this CDR3 too. The V gene is TRBV5-1, the J gene TRBJ1-3; the D is unclear. The germline CDR1 and CDR2 sequences are SGHRS and YFSETQ. V was cut by 0 bases and J by 0 bases, with 4 bases left in between. This CDR3 is 14 amino acids long. CDR3 nucleotides: TGCGCCAGCAGCTTGGCCGGCTCTGGAAACACCATATATTTT. Protein product: CASSLAGSGNTIYF.

The V and J genes are TRBV7-2 and TRBJ1-1; 7 bases line up with TRBD1. The CDR3 runs 12 residues. The germline V gene has CDR1 SGHTA and CDR2 FQGNSA. J was trimmed by 10 bases and V by 4 bases; bases with no gene match: 6. The CDR3 DNA sequence: TGTGCCAGCAGCTCCTCGACAGGGACAGCTTTCTTT. Translation: CASSSSTGTAFF.

V gene TRBV6-5 combines with J gene TRBJ1-5, with a weak D call TRBD1 (6 bases). The CDR3 has 15 amino acids. Trimming shortened V by 6 bases and J by 0 bases, and 12 bases separated the two germline ends. The V gene's germline CDR1 is MNHEY and CDR2 SVGAGI. The CDR3 is CASRRTGSSNQPQHF. CDR3 DNA: TGTGCCAGCAGGCGTACAGGGTCTAGCAATCAGCCCCAGCATTTT.

The V call is TRBV30, the J call TRBJ1-1; D possibly corresponds to TRBD1 (6 bases). The CDR3 loop spans 14 amino acids. Trimming took 0 bases from V and 3 from J, leaving 11 bases between them. Germline V lookup: CDR1 GTSNPN, CDR2 SVGIG (reference sequence). The CDR3 DNA reads as TGTGCCTGGAGTGTGGGGGCGCCGGACACTGAAGCTTTCTTT. Translation: CAWSVGAPDTEAFF.

The chain is built from TRBV5-5 and TRBJ1-3; D is perhaps TRBD1 (6 bases). V was trimmed by 5 bases and J by 9 bases, leaving 12 bases between them. The CDR3 sequence is 12 residues long. Germline V gene data show CDR1 as SGHKS and CDR2 as YYEKEE (reference sequence). The CDR3 protein is CASSLQGSTIYF. The CDR3, as DNA: TGTGCCAGCAGTCTACAGGGTAGCACCATATATTTT.

V is TRBV6-5 and J is TRBJ1-2; 8 nucleotides line up with TRBD1. Germline CDR1 and CDR2: MNHEY and SVGAGI. The CDR3 has 14 residues. The J segment lost 0 bases and the V segment lost 5 bases, leaving 2 bases of the junction unmatched. The DNA for the CDR3 is TGTGCCAGCAGTCGACAGGGGACTAACTATGGCTACACCTTC. Protein sequence: CASSRQGTNYGYTF.

The V gene is TRBV3-1 (or the pseudogene TRBV3-2), the J gene TRBJ1-6; the match to TRBD1 covers 8 bases. CDR3 length: 16 amino acids. The V gene end was trimmed by 7 bases and the J gene end by 10 bases; junction bases not matched to a gene: 15. Germline CDR1 LGHDT, CDR2 YNNKEL (reference sequence). CDR3 sequence reads: CASTTRGQGAYSPLHF. CDR3 DNA sequence: TGTGCCAGCACCACTAGGGGCCAGGGGGCGTACTCACCCCTCCACTTT.

The V gene is TRBV6-2 or TRBV6-3, the J gene TRBJ1-2, with D hard to call. V lost 2 bases and J lost 7, with 29 bases in between. Germline loops: CDR1 MNHEY, CDR2 SVGEGT. This CDR3 contains 19 residues. The CDR3 coding sequence is TGTGCCAGCAGTTACCCTGGTGCGGCCGGCACCACGAACCTTCTTGGCTACACCTTC. It is translated as CASSYPGAAGTTNLLGYTF.

This clone has just a few counts. The V and J genes are TRBV5-1 and TRBJ1-1; 10 nucleotides align to TRBD1. The CDR3 spans 14 residues. Germline CDR1 SGHRS, CDR2 YFSETQ. Trimming at V came to 4 bases and at J to 4 bases, leaving 4 bases not matched to a gene. DNA for the CDR3: TGCGCCAGCAGCCGGGACAGGGGATCCACTGAAGCTTTCTTT. This encodes CASSRDRGSTEAFF.